This T cell receptor (beta chain) comes out of a study of regulatory T cells in long-lasting Graves disease. CDR3 regions were amplified by Arm-PCR using iRepertoire HTBI primers to build TCR beta libraries. TCRdb processed the multiplex PCR reads anew with MiXCR; each CDR3 protein has one entry. The sample lists about 520,000 distinct CDR3 sequences, around 12% occurring once. The time point here: newly diagnosed GD, antithyroid drugs for less than 3 months. Following extraction of RNA from PBMCs, that RNA was used to make the TCR library. The CDR3 has 16 residues. Trimming left V 1 base short and J 3 bases short, with 16 bases between. Germline-derived CDR1 and CDR2 are LNHDA and SQIVND (reference sequence). The same sample was also used in a study of T cells in Graves' hyperthyroidism and ophthalmopathy. This second study notes: Initially, a first-round RT-PCR of the TCR CDR3 employed the HTBI primer set. Ophthalmopathy, as predicted by the model, came a median around 6 months after the prediction.

This TCR was sampled from a woman aged 25 to 39 with Graves disease. V gene TRBV19 combines with J gene TRBJ2-7; perhaps TRBD1 as D (5 bases). The input for sequencing was peripheral blood mononuclear cells (PBMCs), taken at new diagnosis, from a patient treated with antithyroid drugs. The CDR3 DNA is TGTGCCAGTAGTATAGGAATCCAGGGCCCCTTCTACGAGCAGTACTTC. Amino acid sequence: CASSIGIQGPFYEQYF.